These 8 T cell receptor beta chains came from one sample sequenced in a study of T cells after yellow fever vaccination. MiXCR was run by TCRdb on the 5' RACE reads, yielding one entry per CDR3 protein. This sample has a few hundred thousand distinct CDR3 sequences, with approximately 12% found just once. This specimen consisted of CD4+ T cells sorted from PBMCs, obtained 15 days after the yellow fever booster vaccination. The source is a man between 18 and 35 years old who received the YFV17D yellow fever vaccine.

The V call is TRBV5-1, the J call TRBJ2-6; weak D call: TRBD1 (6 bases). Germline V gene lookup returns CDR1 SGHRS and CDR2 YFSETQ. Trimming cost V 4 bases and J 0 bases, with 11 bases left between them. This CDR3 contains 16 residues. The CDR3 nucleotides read TGCGCCAGCAGCCCGACAGGTTCCTCTGGGGCCAACGTCCTGACTTTC. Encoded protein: CASSPTGSSGANVLTF.

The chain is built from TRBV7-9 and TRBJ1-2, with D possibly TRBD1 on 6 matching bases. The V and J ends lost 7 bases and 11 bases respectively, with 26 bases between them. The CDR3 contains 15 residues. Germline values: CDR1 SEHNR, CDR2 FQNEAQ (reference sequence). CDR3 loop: CASTNNELRGTGYTF. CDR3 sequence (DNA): TGTGCCAGCACGAATAACGAACTGAGGGGGACCGGTTACACCTTC.

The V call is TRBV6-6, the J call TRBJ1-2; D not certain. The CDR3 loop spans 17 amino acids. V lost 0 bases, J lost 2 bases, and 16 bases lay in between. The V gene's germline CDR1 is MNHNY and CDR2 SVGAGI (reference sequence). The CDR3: CASSYSTYADTNYGYTF. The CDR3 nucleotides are TGTGCCAGCAGTTACTCGACGTATGCGGATACCAACTATGGCTACACCTTC.

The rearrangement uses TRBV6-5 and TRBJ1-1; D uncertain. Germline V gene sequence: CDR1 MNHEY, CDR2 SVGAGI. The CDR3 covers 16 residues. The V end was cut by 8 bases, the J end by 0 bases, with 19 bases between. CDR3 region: CASCPYLQFMNTEAFF. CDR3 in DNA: TGTGCCAGCTGCCCTTATCTACAGTTCATGAACACTGAAGCTTTCTTT.

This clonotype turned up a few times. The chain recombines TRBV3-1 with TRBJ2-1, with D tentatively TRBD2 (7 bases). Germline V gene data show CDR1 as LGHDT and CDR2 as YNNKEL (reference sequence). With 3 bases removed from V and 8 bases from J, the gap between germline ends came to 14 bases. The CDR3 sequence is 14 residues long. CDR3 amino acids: CASSQSGGGDEQFF. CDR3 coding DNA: TGTGCCAGCAGCCAGTCGGGGGGCGGGGATGAGCAGTTCTTC.

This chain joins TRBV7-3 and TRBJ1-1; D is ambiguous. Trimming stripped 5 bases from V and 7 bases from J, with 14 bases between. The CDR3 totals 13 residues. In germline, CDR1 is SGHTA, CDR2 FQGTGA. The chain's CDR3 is CASSPDGQVEAFF. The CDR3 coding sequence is TGTGCCAGCAGCCCGGACGGGCAAGTTGAAGCTTTCTTT.

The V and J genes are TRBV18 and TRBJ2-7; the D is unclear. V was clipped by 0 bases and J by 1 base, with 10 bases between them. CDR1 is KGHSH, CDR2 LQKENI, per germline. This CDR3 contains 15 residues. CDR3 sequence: CASSPPSQDSYEQYF. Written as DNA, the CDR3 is TGTGCCAGCTCACCACCATCCCAGGATTCCTACGAGCAGTACTTC.

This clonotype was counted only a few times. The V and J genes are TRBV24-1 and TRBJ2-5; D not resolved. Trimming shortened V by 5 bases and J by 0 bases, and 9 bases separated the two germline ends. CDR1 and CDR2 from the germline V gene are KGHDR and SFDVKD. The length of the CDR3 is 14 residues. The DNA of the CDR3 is TGTGCCACCAGTGGCGTGGGAAACCAAGAGACCCAGTACTTC. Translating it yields CATSGVGNQETQYF.